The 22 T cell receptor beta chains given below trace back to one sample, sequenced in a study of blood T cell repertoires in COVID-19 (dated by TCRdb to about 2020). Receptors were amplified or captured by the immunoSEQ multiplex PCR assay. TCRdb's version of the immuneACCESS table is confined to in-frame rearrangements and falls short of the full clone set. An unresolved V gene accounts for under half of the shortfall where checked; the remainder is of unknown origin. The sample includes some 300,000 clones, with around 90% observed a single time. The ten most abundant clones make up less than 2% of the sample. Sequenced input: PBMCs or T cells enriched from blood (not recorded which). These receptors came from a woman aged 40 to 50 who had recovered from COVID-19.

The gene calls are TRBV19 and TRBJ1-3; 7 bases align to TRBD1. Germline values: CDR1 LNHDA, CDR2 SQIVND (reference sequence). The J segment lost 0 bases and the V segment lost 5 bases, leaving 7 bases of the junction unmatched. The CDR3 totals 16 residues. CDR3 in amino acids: CASSSRGQNSGNTIYF. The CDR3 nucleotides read TGTGCCAGTAGTTCTCGGGGACAGAACTCTGGAAACACCATATATTTT.

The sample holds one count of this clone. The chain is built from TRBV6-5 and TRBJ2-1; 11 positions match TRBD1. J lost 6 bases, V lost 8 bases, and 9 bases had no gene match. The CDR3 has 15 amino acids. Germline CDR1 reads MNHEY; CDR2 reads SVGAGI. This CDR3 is CASYSGTGGLNEQFF. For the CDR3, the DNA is TGTGCCAGCTACTCCGGGACAGGGGGTCTCAATGAGCAGTTCTTC.

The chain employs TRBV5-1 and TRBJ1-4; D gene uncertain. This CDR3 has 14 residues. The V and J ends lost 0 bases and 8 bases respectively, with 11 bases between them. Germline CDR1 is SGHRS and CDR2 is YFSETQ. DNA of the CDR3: TGCGCCAGCAGCTTGGTTGCAGAAAAAGAAAAACTGTTTTTT. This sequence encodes CASSLVAEKEKLFF.

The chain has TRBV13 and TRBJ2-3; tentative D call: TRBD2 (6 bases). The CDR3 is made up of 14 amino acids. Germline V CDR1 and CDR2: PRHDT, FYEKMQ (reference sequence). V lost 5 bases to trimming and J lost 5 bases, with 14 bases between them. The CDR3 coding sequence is TGTGCCAGCAGCCCACCGGGGGTCGTAGATACGCAGTATTTT. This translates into CASSPPGVVDTQYF.

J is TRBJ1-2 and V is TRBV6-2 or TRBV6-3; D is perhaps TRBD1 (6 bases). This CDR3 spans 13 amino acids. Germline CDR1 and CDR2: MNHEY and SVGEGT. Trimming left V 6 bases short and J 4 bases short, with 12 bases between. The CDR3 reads CASSAGVSYGYTF. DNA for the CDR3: TGTGCCAGCAGCGCAGGGGTGAGCTATGGCTACACCTTC.

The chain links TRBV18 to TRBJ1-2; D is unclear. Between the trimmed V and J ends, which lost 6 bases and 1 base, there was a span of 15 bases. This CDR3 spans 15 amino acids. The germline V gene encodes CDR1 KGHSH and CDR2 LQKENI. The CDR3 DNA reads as TGTGCCAGCTCCCGCGATAGATCCCATAACTATGGCTACACCTTC. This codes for CASSRDRSHNYGYTF.

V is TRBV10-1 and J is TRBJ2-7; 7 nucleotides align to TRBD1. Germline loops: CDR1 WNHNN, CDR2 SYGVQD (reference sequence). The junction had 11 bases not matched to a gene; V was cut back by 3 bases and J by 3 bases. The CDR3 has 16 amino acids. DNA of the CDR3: TGCGCCAGCAGTGAATCACAGGGGAAGAGGAACTACGAGCAGTACTTC. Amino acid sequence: CASSESQGKRNYEQYF.

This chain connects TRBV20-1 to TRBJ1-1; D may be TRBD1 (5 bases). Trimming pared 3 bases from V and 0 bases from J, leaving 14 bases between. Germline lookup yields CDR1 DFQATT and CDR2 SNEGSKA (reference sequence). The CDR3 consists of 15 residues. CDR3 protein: CSASRGVSMNTEAFF. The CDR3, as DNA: TGCAGTGCTAGTCGGGGGGTTTCCATGAACACTGAAGCTTTCTTT.

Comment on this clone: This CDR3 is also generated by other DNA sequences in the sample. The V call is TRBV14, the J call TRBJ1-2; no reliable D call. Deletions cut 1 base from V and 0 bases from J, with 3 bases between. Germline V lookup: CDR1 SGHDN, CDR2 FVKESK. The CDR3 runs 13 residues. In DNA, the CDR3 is TGTGCCAGCAGCCAAGGCGCTAACTATGGCTACACCTTC. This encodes CASSQGANYGYTF.

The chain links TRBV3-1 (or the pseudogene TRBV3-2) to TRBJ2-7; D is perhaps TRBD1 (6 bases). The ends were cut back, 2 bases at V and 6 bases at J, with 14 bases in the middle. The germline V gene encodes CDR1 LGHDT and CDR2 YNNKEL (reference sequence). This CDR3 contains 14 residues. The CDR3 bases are TGTGCCAGCAGCCAACACAGGGATTCGGGCGAGCAGTACTTC. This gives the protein CASSQHRDSGEQYF.

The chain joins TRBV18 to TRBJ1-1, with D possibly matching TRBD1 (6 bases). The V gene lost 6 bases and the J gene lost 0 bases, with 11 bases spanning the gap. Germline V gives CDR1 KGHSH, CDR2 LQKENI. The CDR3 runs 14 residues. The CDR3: CASSEGQMNTEAFF. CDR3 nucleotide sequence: TGTGCCAGCTCGGAAGGACAGATGAACACTGAAGCTTTCTTT.

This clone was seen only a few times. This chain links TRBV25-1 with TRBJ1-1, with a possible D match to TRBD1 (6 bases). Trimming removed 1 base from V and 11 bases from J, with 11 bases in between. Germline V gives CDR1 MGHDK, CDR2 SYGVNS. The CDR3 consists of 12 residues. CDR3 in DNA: TGTGCCAGCAGTGAATGGGGGCTCGGGGCTTTCTTT. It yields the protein CASSEWGLGAFF.

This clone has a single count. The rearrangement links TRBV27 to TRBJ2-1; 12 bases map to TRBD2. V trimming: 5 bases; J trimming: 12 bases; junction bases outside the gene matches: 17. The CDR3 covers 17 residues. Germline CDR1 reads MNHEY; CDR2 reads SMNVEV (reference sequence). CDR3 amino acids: CASSPRTSGNLGGGQFF. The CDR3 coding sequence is TGTGCCAGCAGTCCTCGGACTAGCGGGAACTTAGGGGGGGGGCAGTTCTTC.

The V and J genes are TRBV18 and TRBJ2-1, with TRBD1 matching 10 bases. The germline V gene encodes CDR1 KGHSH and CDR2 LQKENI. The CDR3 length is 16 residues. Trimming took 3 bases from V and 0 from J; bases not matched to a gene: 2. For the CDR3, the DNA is TGTGCCAGCTCACCCGGACAGGGGGTCTCCTACAATGAGCAGTTCTTC. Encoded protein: CASSPGQGVSYNEQFF.

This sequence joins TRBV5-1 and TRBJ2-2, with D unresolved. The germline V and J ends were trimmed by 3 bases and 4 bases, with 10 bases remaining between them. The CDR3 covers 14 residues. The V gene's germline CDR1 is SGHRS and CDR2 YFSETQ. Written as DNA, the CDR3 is TGCGCCAGCAGCTCCCTAGACCCCACCGGGGAGCTGTTTTTT. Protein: CASSSLDPTGELFF.

The CDR3 DNA reads as TGTGCCAGCTCCCCCACAAGCAATGAGCAGTTCTTC. Its translation is CASSPTSNEQFF. The chain employs TRBV18 and TRBJ2-1, with D uncertain. V was pared by 6 bases and J by 6 bases, with 9 bases between. The CDR3 contains 12 residues. The germline gives CDR1 KGHSH, CDR2 LQKENI.

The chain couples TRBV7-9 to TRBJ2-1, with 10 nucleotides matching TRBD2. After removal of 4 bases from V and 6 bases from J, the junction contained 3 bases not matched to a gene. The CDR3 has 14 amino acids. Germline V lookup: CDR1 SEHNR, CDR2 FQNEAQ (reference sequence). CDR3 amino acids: CASSSSGRGNEQFF. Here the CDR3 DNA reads TGTGCCAGCAGCTCTAGCGGGAGAGGCAATGAGCAGTTCTTC.

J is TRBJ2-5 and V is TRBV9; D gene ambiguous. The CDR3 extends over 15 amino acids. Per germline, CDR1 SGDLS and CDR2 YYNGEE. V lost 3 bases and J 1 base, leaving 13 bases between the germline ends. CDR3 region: CASSASAESQETQYF. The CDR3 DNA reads TGTGCCAGCAGCGCCTCGGCGGAGTCCCAAGAGACCCAGTACTTC.

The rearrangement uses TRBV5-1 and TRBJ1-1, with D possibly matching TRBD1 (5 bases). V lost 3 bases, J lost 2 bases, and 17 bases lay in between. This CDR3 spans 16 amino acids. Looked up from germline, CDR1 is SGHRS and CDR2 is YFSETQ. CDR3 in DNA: TGCGCCAGCAGCTACTCCAGCAACCAGGGTAACACTGAAGCTTTCTTT. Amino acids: CASSYSSNQGNTEAFF.

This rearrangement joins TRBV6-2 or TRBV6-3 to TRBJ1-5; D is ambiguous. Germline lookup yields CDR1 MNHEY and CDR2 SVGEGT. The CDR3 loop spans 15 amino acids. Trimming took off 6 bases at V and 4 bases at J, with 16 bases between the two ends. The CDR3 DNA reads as TGTGCCAGCAGCCACACCCGGGAGCCAAATCAGCCCCAGCATTTT. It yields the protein CASSHTREPNQPQHF.

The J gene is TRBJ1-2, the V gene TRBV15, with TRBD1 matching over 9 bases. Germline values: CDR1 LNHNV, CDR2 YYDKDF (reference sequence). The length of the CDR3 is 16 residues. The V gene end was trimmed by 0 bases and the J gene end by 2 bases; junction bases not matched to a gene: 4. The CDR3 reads CATSRDYGQGNYGYTF. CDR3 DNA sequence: TGTGCCACCAGCAGAGATTACGGACAGGGGAACTATGGCTACACCTTC.

The CDR3 here is CASSDVRGTYNEQFF. As DNA, the CDR3 is TGTGCCAGCAGTGATGTAAGGGGTACCTACAATGAGCAGTTCTTC. The chain links TRBV6-1 to TRBJ2-1; D may be TRBD1 (5 bases). Per germline, CDR1 MNHNS and CDR2 SASEGT. The V and J ends lost 3 bases and 2 bases respectively, with 11 bases between them. This CDR3 contains 15 residues.